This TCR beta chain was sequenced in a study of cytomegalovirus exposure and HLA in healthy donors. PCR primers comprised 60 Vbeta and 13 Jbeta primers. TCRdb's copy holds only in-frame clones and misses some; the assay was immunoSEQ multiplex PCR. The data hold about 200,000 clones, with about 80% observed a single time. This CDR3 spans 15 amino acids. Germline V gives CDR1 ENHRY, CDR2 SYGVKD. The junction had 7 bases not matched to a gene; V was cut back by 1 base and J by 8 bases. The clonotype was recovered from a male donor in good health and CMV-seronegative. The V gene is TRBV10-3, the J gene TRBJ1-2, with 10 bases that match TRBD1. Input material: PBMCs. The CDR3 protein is CAISELTGGLGGYTF. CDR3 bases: TGTGCCATCAGTGAGTTGACAGGGGGCCTAGGAGGCTACACCTTC.